These 30 T cell receptor beta chains were all obtained from the same sample, sequenced in a study of blood T cells in healthy people across ages. Primers used in a second PCR of roughly 6 to 11 cycles were a sample-barcoded 5' primer and a J-beta primer mix. TCRdb fed the 5' RACE reads into MiXCR, producing one record per CDR3 protein. The data hold about 680,000 distinct CDR3 sequences, with roughly 50% observed a single time. Sequenced material: blood. All receptors derive from a woman aged 60 to 75 in good health.

The chain links TRBV4-1 to TRBJ1-4; D not resolved. The V and J ends lost 1 base and 0 bases respectively, with 12 bases between them. The CDR3 is 17 amino acids. Germline values: CDR1 MGHRA, CDR2 YSYEKL. In nucleotides, the CDR3 is TGCGCCAGCAGCCAAGTGAGTGGGTGTGCAACTAATGAAAAACTGTTTTTT. Protein: CASSQVSGCATNEKLFF.

The chain has TRBV7-9 and TRBJ2-7; perhaps TRBD1 as D (6 bases). V was shortened by 8 bases and J by 3 bases, with 17 bases between the two germline ends. The CDR3 is 14 residues long. CDR1 and CDR2 from the germline V gene are SEHNR and FQNEAQ (reference sequence). The CDR3, as DNA: TGTGCCAGCGGCCCGGGACATCAAGACTACGAGCAGTACTTC. Protein sequence: CASGPGHQDYEQYF.

The chain carries TRBV4-3 and TRBJ2-7; 7 bases line up with TRBD2. The germline V gene has CDR1 LGHNA and CDR2 YSLEER. V dropped 0 bases and J dropped 2; count of bases not matched to a gene: 13. This CDR3 is built from 18 residues. The CDR3 loop reads CASSQEVLLGSGAYEQYF. CDR3 DNA sequence: TGCGCCAGCAGCCAAGAAGTCCTCCTTGGGAGCGGGGCCTACGAGCAGTACTTC.

This clonotype was found a few times. The rearrangement links TRBV24-1 to TRBJ2-5; maybe TRBD2 (6 bases). The CDR3 runs 15 residues. V lost 3 bases to trimming and J lost 1 base, with 11 bases between them. Germline CDR1 is KGHDR and CDR2 is SFDVKD. CDR3 region: CATSDITSSQETQYF. CDR3 nucleotides: TGTGCCACCAGTGATATCACTAGCAGCCAAGAGACCCAGTACTTC.

The chain has TRBV7-9 and TRBJ2-3; 8 bases are shared with TRBD2. Germline V CDR1 and CDR2: SEHNR, FQNEAQ (reference sequence). This CDR3 is 14 amino acids long. J was trimmed by 4 bases and V by 3 bases; bases with no gene match: 3. The CDR3 sequence: CASSFSGRADTQYF. The CDR3 bases are TGTGCCAGCAGCTTTTCCGGGAGGGCAGATACGCAGTATTTT.

The chain has TRBV7-9 and TRBJ2-5, with 7 bases matching TRBD2. CDR3 length equals 17 residues. The germline CDR1 and CDR2 sequences are SEHNR and FQNEAQ (reference sequence). The V and J ends lost 1 base and 5 bases, in that order; junction bases with no gene match: 13. CDR3 in amino acids: CASSLELRGRLTETQYF. CDR3 bases: TGTGCCAGCAGCTTAGAGTTGCGCGGGAGACTAACGGAGACCCAGTACTTC.

In its sample, this clonotype was seen once. The V and J genes are TRBV20-1 and TRBJ1-4, with a tentative D call TRBD1 (5 bases). This CDR3 has 14 amino acids. Between the trimmed V and J ends, which lost 0 bases and 12 bases, there was a span of 17 bases. In germline, CDR1 is DFQATT, CDR2 SNEGSKA (reference sequence). CDR3 loop: CSARDQTAAKELFF. CDR3 bases: TGCAGTGCTAGAGATCAGACAGCGGCTAAAGAACTGTTTTTT.

CDR3 coding DNA: TGTGCCAGCAGTCTTGGGTCAAAGACCCAGTACTTC. Residues: CASSLGSKTQYF. This rearrangement joins TRBV6-1 to TRBJ2-5; D remains unclear. CDR1 MNHNS and CDR2 SASEGT come from the germline V gene. This CDR3 has 12 residues. Trimming left V 5 bases short and J 6 bases short, with 10 bases between.

This clonotype was recorded only once. CDR3 coding DNA: TGTGCCAGCAACAGACCGCGGGGACGTGGGATCTACGAGCAGTACTTC. Residues: CASNRPRGRGIYEQYF. V and J are TRBV28 and TRBJ2-7, with D possibly matching TRBD2 (6 bases). V lost 7 bases and J lost 3, with 22 bases in between. The CDR3 is 16 amino acids. Germline lookup yields CDR1 MDHEN and CDR2 SYDVKM. Variable domain in full (rest from reference TRBV28 and TRBJ2-7): DVKVTQSSRYLVKRTGEKVFLECVQDMDHENMFWYRQDPGLGLRLIYFSYDVKMKEKGDIPEGYSVSREKKERFSLILESASTNQTSMYLCASNRPRGRGIYEQYFGPGTRLTVT.

The chain employs TRBV6-5 and TRBJ1-4, with D uncertain. Germline V lookup: CDR1 MNHEY, CDR2 SVGAGI. V shed 0 bases and J shed 7 bases, with 12 bases lying between them. The CDR3 sequence is 15 residues long. CDR3 loop: CASSYSSGSREKLFF. The CDR3 region has the DNA TGTGCCAGCAGTTACTCCTCCGGTTCCCGTGAAAAACTGTTTTTT.

In its sample, this clonotype was seen a few times. V and J are TRBV18 and TRBJ1-5, with TRBD1 matching 11 bases. V dropped 5 bases and J dropped 7; count of bases not matched to a gene: 10. In germline, CDR1 is KGHSH, CDR2 LQKENI. The CDR3 is 16 amino acids. The DNA of the CDR3 is TGTGCCAGCTCAGACGCGGGACAGGGGGTTTGGCAGCCCCAGCATTTT. Translated, it gives CASSDAGQGVWQPQHF.

The gene calls are TRBV4-1 and TRBJ2-1; D is unresolved. The CDR3 is 15 residues long. V gave up 5 bases and J gave up 6 bases, with 17 bases separating them. Germline V gene data show CDR1 as MGHRA and CDR2 as YSYEKL. The chain's CDR3 is CASSKDVLSVNEQFF. The CDR3 DNA follows: TGCGCCAGCAGCAAGGATGTACTTTCGGTCAATGAGCAGTTCTTC.

This clonotype was detected only a few times. The genes are TRBV11-2 and TRBJ1-2; D is undetermined. CDR3 size: 13 residues. The germline gives CDR1 SGHAT, CDR2 FQNNGV. V was trimmed by 5 bases and J by 1 base, leaving 8 bases between them. This chain's CDR3 is CASSVGVNYGYTF. In DNA, the CDR3 is TGTGCCAGCAGCGTCGGGGTTAACTATGGCTACACCTTC.

The genes are TRBV20-1 and TRBJ2-1; 7 bases match TRBD2. Trimming at V came to 1 base and at J to 9 bases, leaving 3 bases not matched to a gene. The CDR3 loop spans 12 amino acids. Germline CDR1 is DFQATT and CDR2 is SNEGSKA (reference sequence). In DNA form, the CDR3 reads TGCAGTGCTAGAGGACTAGCTGGTGAGCAGTTCTTC. This gives the protein CSARGLAGEQFF.

The chain joins TRBV20-1 to TRBJ2-4; 10 nucleotides line up with TRBD2. The CDR3 has 16 amino acids. Trimming cost V 4 bases and J 2 bases; bases outside gene matches: 8. Germline V gives CDR1 DFQATT, CDR2 SNEGSKA (reference sequence). CDR3 sequence: CSAMLAGDQTKNIQYF. CDR3 coding DNA: TGCAGTGCTATGCTAGCGGGAGACCAGACCAAAAACATTCAGTACTTC.

The gene calls are TRBV28 and TRBJ2-5; TRBD2 is a possible D gene (6 bases). Trimming took 4 bases from V and 2 from J, leaving 17 bases between them. Germline values: CDR1 MDHEN, CDR2 SYDVKM. The CDR3 is 16 amino acids. This chain's CDR3 is CASSSSSGTVQETQYF. In nucleotides, the CDR3 is TGTGCCAGCAGTTCCTCATCAGGGACTGTACAAGAGACCCAGTACTTC.

This rearrangement joins TRBV6-1 to TRBJ2-3, with D possibly matching TRBD2 (5 bases). Germline CDR1 is MNHNS and CDR2 is SASEGT. Between the trimmed V and J ends, which lost 5 bases and 2 bases, there was a span of 11 bases. The CDR3 spans 14 residues. CDR3 protein: CASSQDWYTDTQYF. DNA for the CDR3: TGTGCCAGCAGTCAGGACTGGTACACAGATACGCAGTATTTT.

This sequence joins TRBV10-3 and TRBJ2-3, with 9 bases aligning to TRBD2. Germline loops: CDR1 ENHRY, CDR2 SYGVKD. V shed 7 bases and J 2 bases; nucleotides not matched to a gene: 4. The CDR3 has 14 amino acids. The CDR3 is CAIKLAGNTDTQYF. The CDR3 nucleotides are TGTGCCATCAAGCTAGCGGGAAACACAGATACGCAGTATTTT.

With respect to this clonotype: A much larger clone is a single base away; this may be a read error. The chain links TRBV6-4 to TRBJ2-1; either TRBD1 or TRBD2 may supply D (5 bases each). The last part of the DNA fits TRBJ2-7 better; the J call may be wrong. The CDR3 sequence is 13 residues long. Germline V gene data show CDR1 as MRHNA and CDR2 as SNTAGT. The CDR3: CASSEVWGNEQYF. CDR3 nucleotide sequence: TGTGCCAGCAGTGAAGTTTGGGGGAATGAGCAGTACTTC.

The chain joins TRBV7-2 to TRBJ2-3; TRBD2 aligns across 8 bases. V dropped 1 base and J dropped 7; count of bases not matched to a gene: 10. The CDR3 totals 16 residues. The V gene's germline CDR1 is SGHTA and CDR2 FQGNSA. CDR3 sequence (DNA): TGTGCCAGCAGCTTAGAGCCTAGCGGGTCCTCCTATACGCAGTATTTT. This sequence encodes CASSLEPSGSSYTQYF.

This clonotype was observed a few times. The chain has TRBV7-9 and TRBJ2-7, with 7 nucleotides matching TRBD1. CDR1 is SEHNR and CDR2 is FQNEAQ in the germline V gene (reference sequence). The CDR3 is 15 amino acids. With 2 bases clipped from V and 2 bases from J, the junction kept 6 bases outside the gene matches. The CDR3 DNA sequence: TGTGCCAGCAGCTTATATCGGACAGGCGCCTACGAGCAGTACTTC. It encodes CASSLYRTGAYEQYF.

This rearrangement joins TRBV7-9 to TRBJ2-5; 8 bases align to TRBD1. In germline, CDR1 is SEHNR, CDR2 FQNEAQ (reference sequence). The CDR3 is 15 amino acids. The ends lost 2 bases at V and 5 bases at J; junction bases unmatched: 7. The CDR3 DNA is TGTGCCAGCAGCTTAAATTCAGGGGGCCAGGAGACCCAGTACTTC. As protein: CASSLNSGGQETQYF.

The V gene is TRBV9, the J gene TRBJ2-2; TRBD2 agrees at 7 bases. Unmatched junction bases numbered 2, after V lost 0 bases and J lost 6 bases. CDR3 size: 14 residues. Per the germline V gene, CDR1 is SGDLS and CDR2 is YYNGEE. The CDR3 region is CASSVVGGPGELFF. The CDR3, as DNA: TGTGCCAGCAGCGTAGTGGGAGGGCCCGGGGAGCTGTTTTTT.

The table lists this clonotype with a few counts. The V and J genes are TRBV3-1 and TRBJ2-7; D possibly corresponds to TRBD2 (5 bases). Germline V gene sequence: CDR1 LGHDT, CDR2 YNNKEL (reference sequence). Trimming took 3 bases from V and 6 from J, leaving 15 bases between them. This CDR3 comprises 14 residues. Written as DNA, the CDR3 is TGTGCCAGCAGCCACGGCCTAGCAGAAGGCGAGCAGTACTTC. Translated, it gives CASSHGLAEGEQYF.

The V call is TRBV24-1, the J call TRBJ2-1; D gene ambiguous. This CDR3 is 15 amino acids long. Germline loops: CDR1 KGHDR, CDR2 SFDVKD. The ends were cut back, 6 bases at V and 7 bases at J, with 18 bases in the middle. CDR3 DNA sequence: TGTGCCACCAGTTTTGGCTCCTCCAAGGTAAATGAGCAGTTCTTC. Protein product: CATSFGSSKVNEQFF.

The chain uses TRBV2 and TRBJ1-2; possible D gene TRBD1, 6 bases. The CDR3 consists of 14 residues. V lost 4 bases and J lost 5, with 14 bases in between. In germline, CDR1 is SNHLY, CDR2 FYNNEI. CDR3 DNA sequence: TGTGCCAGCAGTGCGGGGACACCAGGGTATGGCTACACCTTC. Translating gives CASSAGTPGYGYTF.

The CDR3 DNA reads TGCGCCAGCAGCCAGGGACAGGGGAAGAGGGATGGCTACACCTTC. This gives the protein CASSQGQGKRDGYTF. The rearrangement uses TRBV4-1 and TRBJ1-2; TRBD1 aligns across 10 bases. Germline V gene data show CDR1 as MGHRA and CDR2 as YSYEKL. The length of the CDR3 is 15 residues. The ends lost 3 bases at V and 6 bases at J; junction bases unmatched: 7.

In regard to this clonotype: A much larger clone lies a single base off, so this may be a read error. V gene TRBV12-3 or TRBV12-4 combines with J gene TRBJ2-5; D remains ambiguous. The CDR3 covers 12 residues. V lost 6 bases and J lost 2, with 7 bases in between. This CDR3 reads CASSQEQETQYF. CDR3 nucleotides: TGTGCCAGCAGCCAGGAGCAAGAGACCCAGTACTTC.

This chain uses TRBV20-1 with TRBJ2-5; D is ambiguous. Looked up from germline, CDR1 is DFQATT and CDR2 is SNEGSKA (reference sequence). The CDR3 runs 13 residues. The CDR3 DNA reads as TGCAACGCTAGAGAACTCCTTGGGGAGACCCAGTACTTC. Residues: CNARELLGETQYF.

This clonotype turned up a few times. The J gene is TRBJ2-7, the V gene TRBV27; 7 positions agree with TRBD1. The CDR3 runs 14 residues. Germline trimming cut 8 bases from V and 3 bases from J; bases unmatched to any gene: 10. CDR1 is MNHEY, CDR2 SMNVEV, per germline (reference sequence). DNA of the CDR3: TGTGCCAGCGGCCGTCAGGGACAGAGCTACGAGCAGTACTTC. It translates to CASGRQGQSYEQYF.